This T cell receptor beta chain was obtained from a study of response to subunit inactivated influenza vaccine. Between the trimmed V and J ends, which lost 4 bases and 5 bases, there was a span of 21 bases. Per the germline V gene, CDR1 is ENHRY and CDR2 is SYGVKD. The CDR3 contains 16 residues. TCRdb analysed the RT-PCR reads with MiXCR anew, one entry per CDR3 protein. The sample lists 250,000 to 350,000 distinct CDR3 sequences; approximately 21% were seen once. The TCR comes from a man aged 50 to 75 who received an inactivated influenza vaccine. The gene calls are TRBV10-3 and TRBJ2-7, with D hard to call. The specimen comprised PBMCs from blood, sampled about 20 months after vaccination. CDR3 protein: CAISGRPDGKLDEQYF. The CDR3 region has the DNA TGTGCCATCAGTGGGAGACCGGACGGTAAATTGGACGAGCAGTACTTC.